This T cell receptor beta chain was sequenced during a study of human T cells and chemical hapten exposure. Broader study findings: In comparison with controls, expanded TCRs gave rise to a significantly larger number of large CDR3 similarity clusters. Patch test scores rose with PT1 expanded TCR counts, a positive correlation.

This CDR3 spans 13 amino acids. Trimming took off 5 bases at V and 3 bases at J, with 10 bases between the two ends. Germline V gene lookup returns CDR1 PRHDT and CDR2 FYEKMQ (reference sequence). Time point: patch test 1, 2 weeks after DPC sensitization. As to treatment: therapeutic diphenylcyclopropenone sensitization with weekly scalp DPC. Authors' processing steps: Counting gave a median of about 89,000 TCRs per sample, with values ranging from about 23,224 to 690,600. TCRdb independently ran MiXCR on the RACE reads; one entry per CDR3 protein. The V and J calls shown here were made by TCRdb, not taken from the authors' results. The repertoire holds about 380,000 distinct CDR3 sequences, with nearly 5% as singletons. In the case of this clonotype: Its antigen is unidentified.

Here the sequenced sample was whole blood, taken in connection with sensitization to the hapten diphenylcyclopropenone (DPC). The rearrangement joins TRBV13 to TRBJ1-1; D is unclear. This clonotype was obtained from a woman in her forties or fifties with alopecia areata. Some clones in this sample may be carry-over from other donors' samples. In nucleotides, the CDR3 is TGTGCCAGCAGCGTAACAGCGGACACTGAAGCTTTCTTT. Translating gives CASSVTADTEAFF.